A single sample gave rise to the 29 T cell receptor beta chains below, sequenced in a study of blood T cell repertoires in COVID-19. TCRdb's copy holds only in-frame clones and misses some; the assay was immunoSEQ multiplex PCR. The sample shows approximately 160,000 clones, around four fifths of them seen only once. The sequenced sample consisted of peripheral blood. All receptors derive from a woman aged 80 or over with active or convalescent COVID-19.

The V and J genes are TRBV6-2 or TRBV6-3 and TRBJ2-7, with TRBD2 matching 12 bases. CDR3 length: 17 residues. V trimming: 5 bases; J trimming: 1 base; junction bases outside the gene matches: 9. Per the germline V gene, CDR1 is MNHEY and CDR2 is SVGEGT. The CDR3 bases are TGTGCCAGCAGTAACGGACTAGCGGGGCCTAAATCCTACGAGCAGTACTTC. It codes for CASSNGLAGPKSYEQYF.

This clone has more than one count but fewer than ten. The gene calls are TRBV5-5 and TRBJ1-1, with D uncertain. This CDR3 spans 13 amino acids. V gave up 4 bases and J gave up 0 bases, with 7 bases separating them. Germline CDR1 SGHKS, CDR2 YYEKEE (reference sequence). The CDR3, as DNA: TGTGCCAGCAGCCCGAACATGAACACTGAAGCTTTCTTT. The encoded protein is CASSPNMNTEAFF.

The V and J genes are TRBV11-2 and TRBJ2-1; TRBD2 matches 9 bases. V dropped 0 bases and J dropped 4; count of bases not matched to a gene: 10. There are 18 residues in the CDR3. Germline CDR1 is SGHAT and CDR2 is FQNNGV. The CDR3 loop is CASSLDLLLAGPYNEQFF. DNA for the CDR3: TGTGCCAGCAGCTTAGATCTATTGCTAGCGGGGCCTTACAATGAGCAGTTCTTC.

The CDR3 spells CASSLAHPAGTGGERVIQYF. The CDR3 nucleotides are TGTGCCAGCAGCTTAGCCCACCCGGCAGGGACAGGGGGCGAAAGGGTCATTCAGTACTTC. This chain uses TRBV7-6 with TRBJ2-4; 12 nucleotides match TRBD1. Per the germline V gene, CDR1 is SGHVS and CDR2 is FNYEAQ. This CDR3 has 20 residues. Trimming at V came to 0 bases and at J to 9 bases, leaving 18 bases not matched to a gene.

The chain uses TRBV30 and TRBJ1-1, with D hard to call. Germline CDR1 GTSNPN, CDR2 SVGIG (reference sequence). This CDR3 region has 14 residues. The V end lost 4 bases, the J end lost 5 bases, and 17 bases lay between the germline ends. The CDR3 DNA follows: TGTGCCTGGACCCCCCAGACGGAGACTACTGAAGCTTTCTTT. Protein: CAWTPQTETTEAFF.

DNA of the CDR3: TGTGCCATCAGTGAGTCTGTGGAGGGTGAGACCCAGTACTTC. It specifies CAISESVEGETQYF. The chain has TRBV10-3 and TRBJ2-5; perhaps TRBD2 as D (6 bases). Germline V gene lookup returns CDR1 ENHRY and CDR2 SYGVKD. The CDR3 consists of 14 residues. The V end lost 0 bases, the J end lost 5 bases, and 10 bases lay between the germline ends.

This clone appeared a few times. The chain employs TRBV29-1 and TRBJ1-1; D is unclear. The CDR3 is made up of 13 amino acids. The ends were cut back, 5 bases at V and 2 bases at J, with 12 bases in the middle. Per the germline V gene, CDR1 is SQVTM and CDR2 is ANQGSEA. The chain's CDR3 is CSVLSRDNTEAFF. The CDR3 nucleotides are TGCAGCGTTCTGTCACGGGATAACACTGAAGCTTTCTTT.

This chain connects TRBV6-6 to TRBJ1-4; TRBD1 matches at 11 bases. Trimming removed 5 bases from V and 3 bases from J; junction bases left unmatched: 11. Germline assignment: CDR1 MNHNY and CDR2 SVGAGI (reference sequence). The CDR3 consists of 18 residues. The CDR3 DNA sequence: TGTGCCAGCAGTCCGAATCCCCGGACAGGGGGCCCTAATGAAAAACTGTTTTTT. Translation: CASSPNPRTGGPNEKLFF.

This sequence joins TRBV6-6 and TRBJ1-4; the D is unclear. From germline, CDR1 is MNHNY and CDR2 SVGAGI (reference sequence). The CDR3 sequence is 14 residues long. With 0 bases removed from V and 2 bases from J, the gap between germline ends came to 4 bases. In DNA, the CDR3 is TGTGCCAGCAGTTACTCGGAGACTAATGAAAAACTGTTTTTT. Translated, it gives CASSYSETNEKLFF.

There are a few counts of this clone. The V call is TRBV30, the J call TRBJ2-1; 10 nucleotides align to TRBD2. There are 14 residues in the CDR3. Trimming cost V 3 bases and J 8 bases; bases outside gene matches: 7. CDR1 is GTSNPN, CDR2 SVGIG, per germline (reference sequence). In DNA form, the CDR3 reads TGTGCCTGGAGGAGCGGGGGGGCCAGAGATGAGCAGTTCTTC. Its translation is CAWRSGGARDEQFF. The whole variable domain, filled in from reference TRBV30 and TRBJ2-1, reads SQTIHQWPATLVQPVGSPLSLECTVEGTSNPNLYWYRQAAGRGLQLLFYSVGIGQISSEVPQNLSASRPQDRQFILSSKKLLLSDSGFYLCAWRSGGARDEQFFGPGTRLTVL.

A single count supports this clone. The chain carries TRBV7-8 and TRBJ2-1; 7 bases match TRBD2. The V gene end was trimmed by 6 bases and the J gene end by 1 base; junction bases not matched to a gene: 12. Germline assignment: CDR1 SGHVS and CDR2 FQNEAQ. The CDR3 covers 17 residues. CDR3 coding DNA: TGTGCCAGCAGAAACCGGGGGAGGGGTAGTTCCTACAATGAGCAGTTCTTC. Its translation is CASRNRGRGSSYNEQFF.

The chain is built from TRBV29-1 and TRBJ2-6; 7 bases are a match to TRBD1. The CDR3 spans 17 residues. Germline CDR1 and CDR2: SQVTM and ANQGSEA. Trimming cost V 3 bases and J 1 base; bases outside gene matches: 9. CDR3 protein: CSVDGRGWESGANVLTF. CDR3 sequence (DNA): TGCAGCGTTGACGGCAGGGGGTGGGAGTCTGGGGCCAACGTCCTGACTTTC.

This chain connects TRBV4-2 to TRBJ2-7, with 11 bases that match TRBD2. The CDR3 covers 15 residues. Germline V gene lookup returns CDR1 LGHNA and CDR2 YNFKEQ. V lost 3 bases, J lost 2 bases, and 3 bases stayed unmatched. CDR3 DNA sequence: TGTGCCAGCAGCCAGGGACTAGCGGACCCCTACGAGCAGTACTTC. The encoded protein is CASSQGLADPYEQYF.

This chain joins TRBV7-2 and TRBJ1-5, with D possibly matching TRBD1 (5 bases). Between the trimmed V and J ends, which lost 5 bases and 3 bases, there was a span of 14 bases. The germline CDR1 and CDR2 sequences are SGHTA and FQGNSA. The CDR3 loop spans 15 amino acids. CDR3 loop: CASSTLTGINQPQHF. In nucleotides, the CDR3 is TGTGCCAGCAGCACCCTTACAGGTATCAATCAGCCCCAGCATTTT.

The chain recombines TRBV29-1 with TRBJ1-2, with D hard to call. Germline loops: CDR1 SQVTM, CDR2 ANQGSEA. CDR3 size: 8 residues. CDR3 sequence (DNA): TGCGGAGGGCCAGACTACACCTTC. Amino acid sequence: CGGPDYTF.

The V gene is TRBV6-1, the J gene TRBJ2-1; 10 nucleotides match TRBD2. V dropped 4 bases and J dropped 2; count of bases not matched to a gene: 5. Germline-derived CDR1 and CDR2 are MNHNS and SASEGT. This CDR3 contains 16 residues. The DNA of the CDR3 is TGTGCCAGCAGTGGGGCTAGCGGGGGCCCCTACAATGAGCAGTTCTTC. Protein sequence: CASSGASGGPYNEQFF.

The chain links TRBV18 to TRBJ2-5; 10 bases map to TRBD2. Germline V gene lookup returns CDR1 KGHSH and CDR2 LQKENI. The CDR3 contains 15 residues. J was trimmed by 2 bases and V by 3 bases; bases with no gene match: 3. CDR3 loop: CASSPLAGEQETQYF. CDR3 bases: TGTGCCAGCTCACCCCTAGCGGGGGAACAAGAGACCCAGTACTTC.

This chain connects TRBV29-1 to TRBJ2-7; D possibly corresponds to TRBD2 (5 bases). V was clipped by 6 bases and J by 7 bases, with 13 bases between them. The germline V gene has CDR1 SQVTM and CDR2 ANQGSEA. CDR3 size: 11 residues. CDR3 residues: CSVYRGKEQYF. For the CDR3, the DNA is TGCAGCGTGTACCGGGGTAAAGAGCAGTACTTC.

J is TRBJ1-6 and V is TRBV6-6, with D unresolved. V was clipped by 2 bases and J by 7 bases, with 9 bases between them. CDR1 and CDR2 from the germline V gene are MNHNY and SVGAGI (reference sequence). This CDR3 contains 14 residues. Here the CDR3 DNA reads TGTGCCAGCAGTTACCCAGAACAGAATTCACCCCTCCACTTT. Protein sequence: CASSYPEQNSPLHF.

This clone was seen a handful of times. The CDR3 loop is CASSSTVQGTEAFF. CDR3 bases: TGTGCCAGCAGCTCGACAGTCCAGGGCACTGAAGCTTTCTTT. The rearrangement joins TRBV7-2 to TRBJ1-1; D possibly corresponds to TRBD1 (5 bases). This CDR3 contains 14 residues. V was cut by 4 bases and J by 4 bases, with 13 bases left in between. From germline, CDR1 is SGHTA and CDR2 FQGNSA. Together with reference TRBV7-2 and TRBJ1-1, the CDR3 gives the full variable domain: GAGVSQSPSNKVTEKGKDVELRCDPISGHTALYWYRQSLGQGLEFLIYFQGNSAPDKSGLPSDRFSAERTGGSVSTLTIQRTQQEDSAVYLCASSSTVQGTEAFFGQGTRLTVV.

The V and J genes are TRBV28 and TRBJ2-7; 7 bases line up with TRBD1. Trimming took 3 bases from V and 2 from J; bases not matched to a gene: 10. The CDR3 has 16 residues. Germline V gives CDR1 MDHEN, CDR2 SYDVKM. The DNA of the CDR3 is TGTGCCAGCAGTTTCTTTAGGACAGGTCTTACCTACGAGCAGTACTTC. Translation: CASSFFRTGLTYEQYF.

The chain carries TRBV6-5 and TRBJ2-7, with D hard to call. The CDR3 consists of 14 residues. Looked up from germline, CDR1 is MNHEY and CDR2 is SVGAGI. Deletions cut 5 bases from V and 3 bases from J, with 14 bases between. CDR3 sequence: CASSTETSSYEQYF. As DNA, the CDR3 is TGTGCCAGCAGTACCGAGACAAGCAGCTACGAGCAGTACTTC.

V gene TRBV18 combines with J gene TRBJ2-3; 12 bases are shared with TRBD2. The V and J ends lost 3 bases and 7 bases, in that order; junction bases with no gene match: 8. Germline CDR1 is KGHSH and CDR2 is LQKENI. The CDR3 runs 16 residues. The CDR3 DNA is TGTGCCAGCTCACCGTCTAGCGGGGGGGCGTCTCATACGCAGTATTTT. Translating gives CASSPSSGGASHTQYF.

This chain joins TRBV27 and TRBJ1-1; D uncertain. CDR3 length: 13 amino acids. With 2 bases removed from V and 3 bases from J, the gap between germline ends came to 7 bases. Per germline, CDR1 MNHEY and CDR2 SMNVEV (reference sequence). The CDR3 sequence is CASSLERHTEAFF. CDR3 sequence (DNA): TGTGCCAGCAGTTTAGAGAGGCACACTGAAGCTTTCTTT.

This sequence joins TRBV5-8 and TRBJ2-2; D is possibly TRBD2 (5 bases). CDR1 is SGHTS, CDR2 YDEGEE, per germline. Trimming stripped 9 bases from V and 0 bases from J, with 12 bases between. The length of the CDR3 is 14 residues. CDR3 coding DNA: TGTGCCACCCGGAGGCCTCCGAACACCGGGGAGCTGTTTTTT. Translated: CATRRPPNTGELFF.

This chain uses TRBV27 with TRBJ1-2, with a possible D match to TRBD1 (5 bases). Trimming cost V 6 bases and J 3 bases, with 23 bases left between them. In germline, CDR1 is MNHEY, CDR2 SMNVEV (reference sequence). The CDR3 loop spans 17 amino acids. CDR3 bases: TGTGCCAGCAGATCTTGGCAGGGAGGGATGTATGACTATGGCTACACCTTC. Its protein product is CASRSWQGGMYDYGYTF.

This clone showed up just once. The chain recombines TRBV19 with TRBJ1-3, with TRBD1 identical over 9 bases. The trim removed 1 base at V and 3 bases at J, leaving 13 bases unmatched. The germline V gene has CDR1 LNHDA and CDR2 SQIVND (reference sequence). This CDR3 comprises 19 residues. The CDR3 loop is CASSIGPLIQGASGNTIYF. The CDR3 bases are TGTGCCAGTAGTATAGGGCCCCTCATACAGGGGGCAAGTGGAAACACCATATATTTT.

This clone appeared a single time. The CDR3 coding sequence is TGTGCCAGCAGCTTGGCCGACAGGGGGAACACTGAAGCTTTCTTT. Translating it yields CASSLADRGNTEAFF. This chain connects TRBV11-2 to TRBJ1-1; the match to TRBD1 covers 8 bases. Germline V lookup: CDR1 SGHAT, CDR2 FQNNGV. The J segment lost 1 base and the V segment lost 3 bases, leaving 4 bases of the junction unmatched. This CDR3 is built from 15 residues.

CDR3: CASSVRAAGGREEQFF. In DNA form, the CDR3 reads TGTGCCAGCAGCGTCAGGGCAGCGGGGGGGCGCGAGGAGCAGTTCTTC. V usage is TRBV9 and J usage is TRBJ2-1; 10 nucleotides align to TRBD2. Unmatched junction bases numbered 12, after V lost 2 bases and J lost 10 bases. CDR1 is SGDLS and CDR2 is YYNGEE in the germline V gene. The CDR3 is 16 amino acids.